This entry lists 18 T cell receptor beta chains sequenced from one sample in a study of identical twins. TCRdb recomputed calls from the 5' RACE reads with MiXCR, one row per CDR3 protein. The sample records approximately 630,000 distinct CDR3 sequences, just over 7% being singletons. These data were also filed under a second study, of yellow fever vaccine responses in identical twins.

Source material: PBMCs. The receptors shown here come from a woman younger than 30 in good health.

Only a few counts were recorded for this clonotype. The CDR3 sequence is CATQMQGTGTEAFF. CDR3 in DNA: TGTGCCACCCAAATGCAGGGAACGGGCACTGAAGCTTTCTTT. The V call is TRBV6-1, the J call TRBJ1-1; possibly TRBD1 for D (5 bases). The CDR3 extends over 14 amino acids. Trimming took 10 bases from V and 4 from J, leaving 19 bases between them. The germline V gene encodes CDR1 MNHNS and CDR2 SASEGT.

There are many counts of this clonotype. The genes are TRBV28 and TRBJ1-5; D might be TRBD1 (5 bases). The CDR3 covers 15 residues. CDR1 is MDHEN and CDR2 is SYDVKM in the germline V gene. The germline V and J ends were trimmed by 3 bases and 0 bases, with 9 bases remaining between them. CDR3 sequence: CASSFGGVSNQPQHF. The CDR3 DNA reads TGTGCCAGCAGTTTTGGGGGAGTTAGCAATCAGCCCCAGCATTTT.

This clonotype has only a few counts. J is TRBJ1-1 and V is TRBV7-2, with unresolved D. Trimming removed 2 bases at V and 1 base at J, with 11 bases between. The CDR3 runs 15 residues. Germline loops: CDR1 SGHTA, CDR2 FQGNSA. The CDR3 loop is CASSLPVTRNTEAFF. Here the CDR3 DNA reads TGTGCCAGCAGCTTACCTGTCACAAGGAACACTGAAGCTTTCTTT.

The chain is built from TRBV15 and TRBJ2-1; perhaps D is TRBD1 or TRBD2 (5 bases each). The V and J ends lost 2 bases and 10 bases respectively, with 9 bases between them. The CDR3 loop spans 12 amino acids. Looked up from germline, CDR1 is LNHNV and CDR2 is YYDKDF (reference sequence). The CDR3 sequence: CATSRLGTEQFF. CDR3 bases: TGTGCCACCAGCAGACTTGGGACGGAGCAGTTCTTC. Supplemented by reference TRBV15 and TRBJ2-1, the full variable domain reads DAMVIQNPRYQVTQFGKPVTLSCSQTLNHNVMYWYQQKSSQAPKLLFHYYDKDFNNEADTPDNFQSRRPNTSFCFLDIRSPGLGDTAMYLCATSRLGTEQFFGPGTRLTVL.

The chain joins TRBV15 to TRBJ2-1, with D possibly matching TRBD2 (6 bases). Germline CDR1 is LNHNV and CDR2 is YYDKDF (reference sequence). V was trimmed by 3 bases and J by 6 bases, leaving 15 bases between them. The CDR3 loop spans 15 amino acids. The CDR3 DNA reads TGTGCCACCAGCAGGGACCCGCGGGAAACCAATGAGCAGTTCTTC. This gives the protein CATSRDPRETNEQFF.

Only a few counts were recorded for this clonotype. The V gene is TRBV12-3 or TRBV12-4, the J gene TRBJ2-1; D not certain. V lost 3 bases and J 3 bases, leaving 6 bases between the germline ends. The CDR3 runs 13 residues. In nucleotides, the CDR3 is TGTGCCAGCAGTTTCAACTACTACAATGAGCAGTTCTTC. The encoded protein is CASSFNYYNEQFF.

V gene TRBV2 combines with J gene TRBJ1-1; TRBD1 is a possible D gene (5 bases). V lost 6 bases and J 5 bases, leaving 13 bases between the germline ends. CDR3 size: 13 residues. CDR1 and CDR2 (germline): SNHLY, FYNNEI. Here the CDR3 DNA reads TGTGCCAGCAGGAACGAGGGGTCGACTGAAGCTTTCTTT. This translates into CASRNEGSTEAFF. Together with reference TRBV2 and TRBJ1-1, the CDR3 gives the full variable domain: EPEVTQTPSHQVTQMGQEVILRCVPISNHLYFYWYRQILGQKVEFLVSFYNNEISEKSEIFDDQFSVERPDGSNFTLKIRSTKLEDSAMYFCASRNEGSTEAFFGQGTRLTVV.

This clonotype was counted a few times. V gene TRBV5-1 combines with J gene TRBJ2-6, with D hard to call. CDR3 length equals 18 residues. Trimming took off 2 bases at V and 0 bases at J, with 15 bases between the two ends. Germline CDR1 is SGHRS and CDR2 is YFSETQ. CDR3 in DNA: TGCGCCAGCAGCTTCCCCCAGAACGTCGGCTCTGGGGCCAACGTCCTGACTTTC. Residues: CASSFPQNVGSGANVLTF.

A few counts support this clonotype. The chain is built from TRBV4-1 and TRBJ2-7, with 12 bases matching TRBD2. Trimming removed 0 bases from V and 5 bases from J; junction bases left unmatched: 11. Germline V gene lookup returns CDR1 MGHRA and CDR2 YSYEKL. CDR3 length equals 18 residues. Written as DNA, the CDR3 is TGCGCCAGCAGCCAAGATTTAGCACTAGCGGGGGGCGGGCACGAGCAGTACTTC. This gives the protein CASSQDLALAGGGHEQYF.

CDR3 region: CASSQPWLALDSAPYEQYV. Written as DNA, the CDR3 is TGTGCCAGCAGCCAACCCTGGTTGGCCCTAGACAGTGCCCCCTACGAGCAGTACGTC. V gene TRBV3-1 combines with J gene TRBJ2-7, with a tentative D call TRBD1 (5 bases). Germline lookup yields CDR1 LGHDT and CDR2 YNNKEL (reference sequence). The CDR3 sequence is 19 residues long. With 2 bases removed from V and 2 bases from J, the gap between germline ends came to 25 bases.

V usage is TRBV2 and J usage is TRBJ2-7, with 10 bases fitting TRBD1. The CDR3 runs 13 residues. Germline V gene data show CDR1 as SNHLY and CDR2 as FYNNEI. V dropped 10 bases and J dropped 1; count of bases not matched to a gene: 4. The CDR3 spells CAISDRGSYEQYF. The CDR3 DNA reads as TGTGCCATCTCGGACAGGGGGTCCTACGAGCAGTACTTC.

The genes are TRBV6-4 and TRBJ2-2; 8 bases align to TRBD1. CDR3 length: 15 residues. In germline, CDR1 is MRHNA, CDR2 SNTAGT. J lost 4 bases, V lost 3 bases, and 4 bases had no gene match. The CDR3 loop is CASSEFTGGTGELFF. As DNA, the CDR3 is TGTGCCAGCAGTGAATTTACAGGGGGCACCGGGGAGCTGTTTTTT.

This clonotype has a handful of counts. The CDR3 nucleotides are TGTGCCAGCAGTTTCACCGGGACAGGGAACACTGAAGCTTTCTTT. It codes for CASSFTGTGNTEAFF. The chain employs TRBV28 and TRBJ1-1; 8 positions match TRBD1. The CDR3 is 15 amino acids. The V gene end was trimmed by 3 bases and the J gene end by 1 base; junction bases not matched to a gene: 4. From germline, CDR1 is MDHEN and CDR2 SYDVKM.

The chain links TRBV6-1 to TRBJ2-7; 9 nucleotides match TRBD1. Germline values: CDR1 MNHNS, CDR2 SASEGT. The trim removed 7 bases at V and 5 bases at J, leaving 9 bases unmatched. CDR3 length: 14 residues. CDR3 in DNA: TGTGCCAGCAACCCAGGGACAGGGATCGACGAGCAGTACTTC. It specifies CASNPGTGIDEQYF.

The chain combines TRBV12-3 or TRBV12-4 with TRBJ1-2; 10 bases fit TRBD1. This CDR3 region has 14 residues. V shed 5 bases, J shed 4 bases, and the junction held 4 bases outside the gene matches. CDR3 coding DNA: TGTGCCAGCAGTGCGGACAGGGGGAGCTATGGCTACACCTTC. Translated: CASSADRGSYGYTF.

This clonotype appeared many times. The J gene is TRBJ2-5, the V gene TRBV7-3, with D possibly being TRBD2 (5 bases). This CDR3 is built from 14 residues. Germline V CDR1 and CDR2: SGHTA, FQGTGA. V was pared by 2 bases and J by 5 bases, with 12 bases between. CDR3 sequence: CASSLLGSGETQYF. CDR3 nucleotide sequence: TGTGCCAGCAGCTTATTGGGCTCGGGGGAGACCCAGTACTTC.

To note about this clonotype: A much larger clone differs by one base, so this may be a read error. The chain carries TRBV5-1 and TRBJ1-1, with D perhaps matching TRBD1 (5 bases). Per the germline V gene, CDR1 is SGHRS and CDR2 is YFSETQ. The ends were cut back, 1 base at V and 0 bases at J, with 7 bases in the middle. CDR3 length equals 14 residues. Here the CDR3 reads CASSLPGMNTEAFF. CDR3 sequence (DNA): TGCGCCAGCAGCTTGCCAGGGATGAACACTGAAGCTTTCTTT.

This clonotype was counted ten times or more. The CDR3 is CASIEGQGSLDEQFF. The CDR3, as DNA: TGCGCCAGCATCGAGGGACAGGGGTCTCTCGATGAGCAGTTCTTC. V gene TRBV5-1 combines with J gene TRBJ2-1; TRBD1 matches at 10 bases. The CDR3 length is 15 residues. V lost 6 bases to trimming and J lost 8 bases; unmatched junction nucleotides: 11. Germline assignment: CDR1 SGHRS and CDR2 YFSETQ.